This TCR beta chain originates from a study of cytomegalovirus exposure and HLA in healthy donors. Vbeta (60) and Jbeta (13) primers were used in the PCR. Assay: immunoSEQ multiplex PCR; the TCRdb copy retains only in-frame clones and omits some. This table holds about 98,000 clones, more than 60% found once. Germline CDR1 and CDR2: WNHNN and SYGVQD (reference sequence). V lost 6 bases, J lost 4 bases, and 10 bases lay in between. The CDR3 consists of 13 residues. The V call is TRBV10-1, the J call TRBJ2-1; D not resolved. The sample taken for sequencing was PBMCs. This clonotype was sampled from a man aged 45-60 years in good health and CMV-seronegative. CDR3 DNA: TGCGCCAGCAGCCTTCAGGTTTACAATGAGCAGTTCTTC. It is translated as CASSLQVYNEQFF.